The next 26 T cell receptor beta chains were all read from a single sample in a study of T cells in Graves' hyperthyroidism and ophthalmopathy. RNA transcripts served as the template for amplifying TCR beta CDR3 regions. First-round RT-PCR with HTBI primers amplified the TCR CDR3 region. TCRdb ran MiXCR on the multiplex PCR reads and lists one entry per CDR3 protein. The table records hundreds of thousands of distinct CDR3 sequences, just under 20% of them present only once. The sequencing input was blood. The receptors come from a man in his forties or fifties with Graves' ophthalmopathy.

This clonotype was seen a handful of times. The chain links TRBV18 to TRBJ2-5; D may be TRBD2 (5 bases). The V end lost 0 bases, the J end lost 7 bases, and 12 bases lay between the germline ends. CDR3 length: 14 amino acids. Germline-derived CDR1 and CDR2 are KGHSH and LQKENI. The CDR3 region has the DNA TGTGCCAGCTCACCACCTAACGGGAAAGGGACCCAGTACTTC. It codes for CASSPPNGKGTQYF.

This clonotype has at least ten counts. V usage is TRBV27 and J usage is TRBJ2-7; no firm D call. Per the germline V gene, CDR1 is MNHEY and CDR2 is SMNVEV (reference sequence). The V end lost 5 bases, the J end lost 2 bases, and 13 bases lay between the germline ends. The CDR3 runs 14 residues. CDR3 DNA: TGTGCCAGCAGTCCCCCCGGGCGGACCTACGAGCAGTACTTC. This codes for CASSPPGRTYEQYF.

At least ten counts were recorded for this clonotype. V is TRBV2 and J is TRBJ2-5; perhaps TRBD2 as D (6 bases). V dropped 5 bases and J dropped 2 bases, with 9 bases sitting between them. CDR1 and CDR2 (germline): SNHLY, FYNNEI. CDR3 length equals 13 residues. CDR3 in amino acids: CASSTSRQETQYF. CDR3 nucleotides: TGTGCCAGCAGTACTAGCAGACAAGAGACCCAGTACTTC. The full variable domain, its missing parts supplied by reference TRBV2 and TRBJ2-5, is EPEVTQTPSHQVTQMGQEVILRCVPISNHLYFYWYRQILGQKVEFLVSFYNNEISEKSEIFDDQFSVERPDGSNFTLKIRSTKLEDSAMYFCASSTSRQETQYFGPGTRLLVL.

V is TRBV6-9 and J is TRBJ2-4, with D perhaps matching TRBD2 (6 bases). The germline V gene has CDR1 MNHGY and CDR2 SVAAGI. V was trimmed by 6 bases and J by 6 bases, leaving 18 bases between them. The CDR3 runs 15 residues. Here the CDR3 reads CASRVAGIGRNIQYF. CDR3 coding DNA: TGTGCCAGCAGGGTGGCGGGAATAGGGCGAAACATTCAGTACTTC.

The CDR3 region is CASSIQVVGKGEYAYEQYF. CDR3 DNA: TGTGCCAGTAGTATTCAGGTCGTCGGGAAAGGGGAGTATGCCTACGAGCAGTACTTC. The chain has TRBV19 and TRBJ2-7, with D perhaps TRBD1 or TRBD2 (5 bases each). The CDR3 spans 19 residues. The germline V gene encodes CDR1 LNHDA and CDR2 SQIVND (reference sequence). V was shortened by 3 bases and J by 2 bases, with 26 bases between the two germline ends.

The chain employs TRBV18 and TRBJ2-7; 7 nucleotides align to TRBD1. The CDR3 length is 15 residues. J was trimmed by 2 bases and V by 2 bases; bases with no gene match: 6. CDR1 KGHSH and CDR2 LQKENI come from the germline V gene. CDR3 coding DNA: TGTGCCAGCTCACCATCCGGGACAGTCACCTACGAGCAGTACTTC. As protein: CASSPSGTVTYEQYF.

This chain connects TRBV20-1 to TRBJ2-3, with a possible D match to TRBD1 (5 bases). CDR3 length: 12 amino acids. Trimming left V 1 base short and J 6 bases short, with 8 bases between. Germline CDR1 reads DFQATT; CDR2 reads SNEGSKA (reference sequence). The CDR3 loop is CSARGAGDTQYF. The CDR3 nucleotides read TGCAGTGCTAGAGGTGCAGGGGATACGCAGTATTTT.

Many counts were recorded for this clonotype. This rearrangement joins TRBV11-2 to TRBJ2-7; D might be TRBD1 (5 bases). CDR3 length equals 13 residues. The germline gives CDR1 SGHAT, CDR2 FQNNGV. V lost 3 bases to trimming and J lost 7 bases, with 13 bases between them. The CDR3 bases are TGTGCCAGCAGCTTTGGGGCGGCTAGGGAGCAGTACTTC. Amino acid sequence: CASSFGAAREQYF.

V usage is TRBV12-3 or TRBV12-4 and J usage is TRBJ1-1, with 7 bases lining up with TRBD1. V lost 11 bases to trimming and J lost 0 bases; unmatched junction nucleotides: 12. There are 15 residues in the CDR3. This chain's CDR3 is CASRRGLDMNTEAFF. The CDR3 nucleotides are TGTGCCTCCAGAAGGGGGCTCGACATGAACACTGAAGCTTTCTTT.

This clonotype occurred many times. The chain is built from TRBV20-1 and TRBJ2-1; D gene unclear. This CDR3 has 12 amino acids. Trimming cost V 3 bases and J 7 bases, with 10 bases left between them. The germline V gene has CDR1 DFQATT and CDR2 SNEGSKA (reference sequence). CDR3 protein: CSARSGRNEQFF. The CDR3 coding sequence is TGCAGTGCTAGGTCAGGTCGGAATGAGCAGTTCTTC.

This clonotype has only a few counts. The genes are TRBV5-1 and TRBJ2-7; 7 nucleotides match TRBD1. In germline, CDR1 is SGHRS, CDR2 YFSETQ. The trim removed 7 bases at V and 6 bases at J, leaving 16 bases unmatched. This CDR3 is built from 15 residues. In DNA form, the CDR3 reads TGCGCCAGCTCTACCCCCGGGACAGCCTTGGGCGAGCAGTACTTC. This encodes CASSTPGTALGEQYF.

Ten or more counts support this clonotype. The J gene is TRBJ2-1, the V gene TRBV28; 12 bases line up with TRBD2. Germline trimming cut 4 bases from V and 0 bases from J; bases unmatched to any gene: 13. The germline V gene has CDR1 MDHEN and CDR2 SYDVKM. The CDR3 spans 20 residues. CDR3: CASSSYLAGGRFGSYNEQFF. For the CDR3, the DNA is TGTGCCAGCAGTTCCTACCTAGCGGGAGGGAGGTTTGGCTCCTACAATGAGCAGTTCTTC.

The V call is TRBV7-8, the J call TRBJ1-1; D is unclear. Trimming shortened V by 3 bases and J by 5 bases, and 7 bases separated the two germline ends. Germline CDR1 is SGHVS and CDR2 is FQNEAQ. The CDR3 loop spans 12 amino acids. CDR3 loop: CASSLSQTEAFF. The CDR3 DNA follows: TGTGCCAGCAGCTTGTCGCAGACTGAAGCTTTCTTT.

This chain joins TRBV9 and TRBJ2-1; the match to TRBD2 covers 9 bases. The germline V gene encodes CDR1 SGDLS and CDR2 YYNGEE. Trimming took 0 bases from V and 8 from J; bases not matched to a gene: 6. This CDR3 has 15 amino acids. This CDR3 is CASSVDSGRGHEQFF. DNA of the CDR3: TGTGCCAGCAGCGTAGATAGCGGGAGAGGGCATGAGCAGTTCTTC.

The CDR3 protein is CASSFGWGGSPSGYTF. The CDR3 region has the DNA TGCGCCAGCAGCTTTGGTTGGGGTGGATCTCCTAGCGGCTACACCTTC. The rearrangement links TRBV5-1 to TRBJ1-2; no clear D gene. The V end was cut by 2 bases, the J end by 8 bases, with 22 bases between. Per the germline V gene, CDR1 is SGHRS and CDR2 is YFSETQ. The CDR3 has 16 residues. The full variable domain, completed using reference TRBV5-1 and TRBJ1-2, is KAGVTQTPRYLIKTRGQQVTLSCSPISGHRSVSWYQQTPGQGLQFLFEYFSETQRNKGNFPGRFSGRQFSNSRSEMNVSTLELGDSALYLCASSFGWGGSPSGYTFGSGTRLTVV.

The chain carries TRBV14 and TRBJ2-2; D unresolved. The germline CDR1 and CDR2 sequences are SGHDN and FVKESK. This CDR3 region has 14 residues. V was cut by 2 bases and J by 4 bases, with 8 bases left in between. CDR3 DNA sequence: TGTGCCAGCAGCCAATTCAGAAGCACCGGGGAGCTGTTTTTT. Translation gives CASSQFRSTGELFF.

J is TRBJ2-7 and V is TRBV9; D gene uncertain. Trimming removed 0 bases from V and 3 bases from J, with 10 bases in between. CDR1 is SGDLS and CDR2 is YYNGEE in the germline V gene. This CDR3 comprises 14 residues. CDR3 loop: CASSVGLDGYEQYF. CDR3 DNA sequence: TGTGCCAGCAGCGTAGGGCTAGACGGCTACGAGCAGTACTTC.

The table lists this clonotype with a few counts. The CDR3 loop is CASSASGRVQPQHF. The DNA of the CDR3 is TGTGCCAGCAGCGCCTCCGGGCGCGTTCAGCCCCAGCATTTT. The chain employs TRBV2 and TRBJ1-5; D is undetermined. Trimming cost V 6 bases and J 6 bases, with 15 bases left between them. This CDR3 has 14 amino acids. Looked up from germline, CDR1 is SNHLY and CDR2 is FYNNEI.

This clonotype was recorded a few times. V is TRBV13 and J is TRBJ2-1; TRBD1 or TRBD2 may be the D gene (5 bases each). This CDR3 spans 15 amino acids. Trimming shortened V by 1 base and J by 6 bases, and 13 bases separated the two germline ends. Germline V gene sequence: CDR1 PRHDT, CDR2 FYEKMQ (reference sequence). CDR3 protein: CASSLVGVSPNEQFF. CDR3 nucleotides: TGTGCCAGCAGCTTAGTGGGGGTGTCCCCCAATGAGCAGTTCTTC.

V usage is TRBV2 and J usage is TRBJ1-2; TRBD1 is a possible D gene (6 bases). Looked up from germline, CDR1 is SNHLY and CDR2 is FYNNEI. This CDR3 has 14 amino acids. Between the trimmed V and J ends, which lost 5 bases and 4 bases, there was a span of 14 bases. The CDR3 sequence: CASSFGGLSYGYTF. The CDR3 region has the DNA TGTGCCAGCAGTTTCGGGGGGCTTAGCTATGGCTACACCTTC.

In this sample, this clonotype turned up many times. This chain connects TRBV5-1 to TRBJ2-1; TRBD2 matches 12 bases. Germline V gene data show CDR1 as SGHRS and CDR2 as YFSETQ. This CDR3 has 15 amino acids. Trimming cost V 2 bases and J 9 bases; bases outside gene matches: 6. Here the CDR3 reads CASSLTSGGQGEQFF. The CDR3 nucleotides read TGCGCCAGCAGCTTAACTAGCGGGGGGCAGGGTGAGCAGTTCTTC.

The V gene is TRBV2, the J gene TRBJ2-2; a possible D gene is TRBD1 (5 bases). This CDR3 contains 16 residues. With 5 bases removed from V and 6 bases from J, the gap between germline ends came to 19 bases. In germline, CDR1 is SNHLY, CDR2 FYNNEI. As DNA, the CDR3 is TGTGCCAGCAGTTCTATGATTGGACAACGAGCCGGGGAGCTGTTTTTT. It specifies CASSSMIGQRAGELFF.

The J gene is TRBJ2-1, the V gene TRBV28; D is possibly TRBD1 (6 bases). Trimming cost V 6 bases and J 6 bases, with 18 bases left between them. Germline CDR1 is MDHEN and CDR2 is SYDVKM. CDR3 length: 15 amino acids. DNA for the CDR3: TGTGCCAGCAGGACGGGACAACCAGGTAGCAATGAGCAGTTCTTC. Protein: CASRTGQPGSNEQFF. The whole variable domain, filled in from reference TRBV28 and TRBJ2-1, reads DVKVTQSSRYLVKRTGEKVFLECVQDMDHENMFWYRQDPGLGLRLIYFSYDVKMKEKGDIPEGYSVSREKKERFSLILESASTNQTSMYLCASRTGQPGSNEQFFGPGTRLTVL.

There are a few counts of this clonotype. The chain joins TRBV6-1 to TRBJ2-1, with 7 nucleotides matching TRBD2. J was trimmed by 15 bases and V by 3 bases; bases with no gene match: 5. Germline V gene data show CDR1 as MNHNS and CDR2 as SASEGT. CDR3 length equals 11 residues. The CDR3 nucleotides are TGTGCCAGCAGTGACGGACTAGATGGGTTCTTC. Protein: CASSDGLDGFF.

V and J are TRBV7-2 and TRBJ2-7, with TRBD2 matching 11 bases. After removal of 1 base from V and 2 bases from J, the junction contained 1 base not matched to a gene. Germline loops: CDR1 SGHTA, CDR2 FQGNSA. The CDR3 covers 15 residues. The chain's CDR3 is CASSLGGLAAYEQYF. In nucleotides, the CDR3 is TGTGCCAGCAGCTTAGGGGGACTAGCGGCCTACGAGCAGTACTTC. The variable domain in full, completed from reference TRBV7-2 and TRBJ2-7, reads GAGVSQSPSNKVTEKGKDVELRCDPISGHTALYWYRQSLGQGLEFLIYFQGNSAPDKSGLPSDRFSAERTGGSVSTLTIQRTQQEDSAVYLCASSLGGLAAYEQYFGPGTRLTVT.

The CDR3 nucleotides read TGTGCCATCGGGCAAGACCCAACAGATACGCAGTATTTT. Translation: CAIGQDPTDTQYF. The V call is TRBV10-3, the J call TRBJ2-3; D is undetermined. CDR1 and CDR2 from the germline V gene are ENHRY and SYGVKD. V was trimmed by 8 bases and J by 3 bases, leaving 12 bases between them. The CDR3 consists of 13 residues.